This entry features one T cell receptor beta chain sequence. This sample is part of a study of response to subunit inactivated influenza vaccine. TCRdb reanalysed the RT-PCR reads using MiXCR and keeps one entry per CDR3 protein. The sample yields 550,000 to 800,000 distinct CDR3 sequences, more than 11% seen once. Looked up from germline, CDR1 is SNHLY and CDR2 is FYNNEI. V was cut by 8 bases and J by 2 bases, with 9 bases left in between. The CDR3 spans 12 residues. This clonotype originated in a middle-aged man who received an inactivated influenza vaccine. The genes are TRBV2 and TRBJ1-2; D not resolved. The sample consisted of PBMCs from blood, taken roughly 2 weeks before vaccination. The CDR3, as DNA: TGTGCCAGCGCGCGGGAAAACTATGGCTACACCTTC. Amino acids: CASARENYGYTF.